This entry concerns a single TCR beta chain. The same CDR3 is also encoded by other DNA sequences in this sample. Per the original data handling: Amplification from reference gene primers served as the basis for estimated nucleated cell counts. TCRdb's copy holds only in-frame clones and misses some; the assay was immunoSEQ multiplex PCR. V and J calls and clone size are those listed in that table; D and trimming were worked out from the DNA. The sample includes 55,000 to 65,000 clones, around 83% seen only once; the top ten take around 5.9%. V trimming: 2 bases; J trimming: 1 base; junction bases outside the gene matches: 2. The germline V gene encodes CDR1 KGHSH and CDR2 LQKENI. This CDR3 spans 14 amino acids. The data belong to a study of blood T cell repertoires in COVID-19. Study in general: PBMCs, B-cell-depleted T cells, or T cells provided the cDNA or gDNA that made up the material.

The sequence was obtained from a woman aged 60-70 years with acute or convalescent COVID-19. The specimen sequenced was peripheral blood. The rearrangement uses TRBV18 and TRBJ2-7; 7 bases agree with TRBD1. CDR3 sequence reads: CASSPGTASYEQYF. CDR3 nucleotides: TGTGCCAGCTCACCAGGGACAGCGTCCTACGAGCAGTACTTC.